The rows below give T cell receptor beta chains drawn from one sample of a study of T-cell memory formation after mild COVID-19. In TCRdb, the 5' RACE reads were re-called with MiXCR into one record per CDR3 protein. There are around 340,000 distinct CDR3 sequences in the sample; approximately 21% occur only once, and roughly an eighth lies in the top ten. The sample was PBMCs or a T cell subset sorted from them (not recorded which). These receptors all come from an adult woman who had mild COVID-19 (a few samples of this study predate the infection). Cell type and time point are not known. Each CDR3 is given with its conserved first and last residue. The order of the fields is J gene, V gene, CDR3 protein.

j_call: TRBJ2-5
v_call: TRBV4-2
cdr3_aa: CASSQDRTLGETQYF

j_call: TRBJ1-1
v_call: TRBV10-3
cdr3_aa: CATRLGAYTEAFF

j_call: TRBJ2-4
v_call: TRBV7-2
cdr3_aa: CASRGIAKNIQYF

j_call: TRBJ2-3
v_call: TRBV11-2
cdr3_aa: CASSFNALAGRGDTQYF

j_call: TRBJ2-6
v_call: TRBV15
cdr3_aa: CDTSRDGDRPSRANVLTF

j_call: TRBJ2-7
v_call: TRBV5-1
cdr3_aa: CASSPLVGYEQYF

j_call: TRBJ2-1
v_call: TRBV7-6
cdr3_aa: CASSTQTGTLYNEQFF

j_call: TRBJ2-3
v_call: TRBV20-1
cdr3_aa: CSASSPPGPDTQYF

j_call: TRBJ2-7
v_call: TRBV7-6
cdr3_aa: CASSLELVGNEQYF

j_call: TRBJ1-1
v_call: TRBV4-1
cdr3_aa: CASSQAGTGNTEAFF

j_call: TRBJ2-7
v_call: TRBV12-3/TRBV12-4
cdr3_aa: CASSLQRGGRGGEQYF

j_call: TRBJ2-7
v_call: TRBV28
cdr3_aa: CATLGTSGLEQYF

j_call: TRBJ1-1
v_call: TRBV7-3
cdr3_aa: CASRDRGRGETEAFF

j_call: TRBJ2-5
v_call: TRBV15
cdr3_aa: CATSRIRGYQETQYF

j_call: TRBJ2-1
v_call: TRBV12-3/TRBV12-4
cdr3_aa: CASSLAGAIGNEQFF

j_call: TRBJ2-2
v_call: TRBV7-9
cdr3_aa: CASSVSSGLNTGELFF

j_call: TRBJ1-2
v_call: TRBV7-9
cdr3_aa: CASSLGSDMQEISTF

j_call: TRBJ2-3
v_call: TRBV19
cdr3_aa: CASSFGTSGRATDTQYF

j_call: TRBJ2-1
v_call: TRBV29-1
cdr3_aa: CSVEQTGYRRFF

j_call: TRBJ2-3
v_call: TRBV7-2
cdr3_aa: CASSLRDGGFRTQYF

j_call: TRBJ2-7
v_call: TRBV18
cdr3_aa: CASSPATGAYEQYF

j_call: TRBJ2-5
v_call: TRBV9
cdr3_aa: CASATGEETQYF

j_call: TRBJ2-7
v_call: TRBV11-2
cdr3_aa: CASSFTQGSEQYF

j_call: TRBJ2-5
v_call: TRBV7-9
cdr3_aa: CASVSHLGAGIETQYF

j_call: TRBJ2-1
v_call: TRBV5-1
cdr3_aa: CASSWGRTDYNEQFF

j_call: TRBJ2-4
v_call: TRBV4-1
cdr3_aa: CASSKDGNIQYF

j_call: TRBJ2-1
v_call: TRBV5-1
cdr3_aa: CASSLEREVHEQFF

j_call: TRBJ2-3
v_call: TRBV2
cdr3_aa: CASKGPRGSTDTQYF

j_call: TRBJ2-7
v_call: TRBV19
cdr3_aa: CASSMGRGNGDEQYF

j_call: TRBJ2-3
v_call: TRBV5-1
cdr3_aa: CASSPRSGYDSTDTQYF

j_call: TRBJ2-7
v_call: TRBV5-1
cdr3_aa: CASRPTAGGLSYEQYF

j_call: TRBJ2-7
v_call: TRBV7-8
cdr3_aa: CASNSFDRSHEQYF

j_call: TRBJ1-5
v_call: TRBV4-1
cdr3_aa: CASSQERELNQPQHF

j_call: TRBJ1-1
v_call: TRBV12-3/TRBV12-4
cdr3_aa: CASSYIGGEDTEAFF

j_call: TRBJ2-2
v_call: TRBV5-8
cdr3_aa: CASSLVGYPGELFF

j_call: TRBJ2-1
v_call: TRBV25-1
cdr3_aa: CASSAMGQLIPGDEQFF

j_call: TRBJ2-7
v_call: TRBV5-8
cdr3_aa: CATGVYEQYF

j_call: TRBJ2-2
v_call: TRBV7-9
cdr3_aa: CASSLRGITTGELFF

j_call: TRBJ2-1
v_call: TRBV19
cdr3_aa: CATKRDRVYNEQFF